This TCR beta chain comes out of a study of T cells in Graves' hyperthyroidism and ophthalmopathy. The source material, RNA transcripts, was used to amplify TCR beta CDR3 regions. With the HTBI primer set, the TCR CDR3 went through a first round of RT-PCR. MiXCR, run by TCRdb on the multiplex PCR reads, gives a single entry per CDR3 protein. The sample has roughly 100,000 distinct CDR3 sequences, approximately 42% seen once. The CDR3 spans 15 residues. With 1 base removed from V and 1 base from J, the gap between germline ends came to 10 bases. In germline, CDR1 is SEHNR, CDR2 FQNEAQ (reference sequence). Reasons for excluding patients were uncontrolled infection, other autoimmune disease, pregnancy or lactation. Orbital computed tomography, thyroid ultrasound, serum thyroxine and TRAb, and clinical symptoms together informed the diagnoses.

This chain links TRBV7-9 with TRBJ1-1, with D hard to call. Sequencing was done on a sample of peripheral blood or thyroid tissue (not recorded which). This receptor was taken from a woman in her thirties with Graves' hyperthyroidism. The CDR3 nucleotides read TGTGCCAGCAGCTTAGGGGCGAGTGAGAACACTGAAGCTTTCTTT. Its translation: CASSLGASENTEAFF.